These 25 T cell receptor beta chains were all obtained from the same sample, sequenced in a study of post-analysis software for immune sequencing data. Whole-study results and caveats: Compared with controls, patients had more of about 5 TRBV segments, including TRBV5-6, TRBV5-1 and TRBV20-1.

These receptors are not linked to any known antigen. Researchers reported that TCR beta cDNA libraries carried unique molecular identifiers. TCRdb recomputed calls from the PCR reads with MiXCR, one row per CDR3 protein. Here the sample spans about 460,000 distinct CDR3 sequences, around 40% being singletons. The source material was blood. The receptors were gathered from a girl between 10 and 17 years old with multiple sclerosis.

In nucleotides, the CDR3 is TGTGCCAGCAGTTTACTAGCGGATAGTCTTAGTTACAATGAGCAGTTCTTC. It specifies CASSLLADSLSYNEQFF. The V gene is TRBV28, the J gene TRBJ2-1; TRBD2 agrees at 7 bases. The germline gives CDR1 MDHEN, CDR2 SYDVKM. The J segment lost 4 bases and the V segment lost 2 bases, leaving 11 bases of the junction unmatched. This CDR3 region has 17 residues.

This chain joins TRBV20-1 and TRBJ2-1; 11 bases are a match to TRBD2. The CDR3 is made up of 16 amino acids. The V gene end was trimmed by 3 bases and the J gene end by 6 bases; junction bases not matched to a gene: 10. CDR1 DFQATT and CDR2 SNEGSKA come from the germline V gene (reference sequence). For the CDR3, the DNA is TGCAGTGCTAGCCGAATCACCGGGACTAGCGGCAATGAGCAGTTCTTC. It yields the protein CSASRITGTSGNEQFF.

This clonotype came up a few times. A much larger clone differs from this one at a single base, so this may be a read error. This chain joins TRBV5-1 and TRBJ2-3, with D uncertain. The CDR3 has 15 amino acids. CDR1 is SGHRS, CDR2 YFSETQ, per germline. The CDR3 nucleotides are TGCGCCAGCAGCTTGGGCTCCAAGCCACCAGATACGCTGTATTTT. Translating it yields CASSLGSKPPDTLYF. Combining the CDR3 with reference TRBV5-1 and TRBJ2-3 gives the whole variable domain KAGVTQTPRYLIKTRGQQVTLSCSPISGHRSVSWYQQTPGQGLQFLFEYFSETQRNKGNFPGRFSGRQFSNSRSEMNVSTLELGDSALYLCASSLGSKPPDTLYFGPGTRLTVL.

The rearrangement joins TRBV7-3 to TRBJ2-1; 11 nucleotides match TRBD2. J was trimmed by 6 bases and V by 6 bases; bases with no gene match: 7. Germline CDR1 SGHTA, CDR2 FQGTGA. CDR3 length: 15 amino acids. The CDR3 is CASSPASGRPNEQFF. Here the CDR3 DNA reads TGTGCCAGCAGTCCTGCTAGCGGGAGGCCCAATGAGCAGTTCTTC.

J is TRBJ2-7 and V is TRBV27; D might be TRBD1 (7 bases). Per germline, CDR1 MNHEY and CDR2 SMNVEV (reference sequence). The CDR3 contains 17 residues. Trimming took off 5 bases at V and 1 base at J, with 21 bases between the two ends. CDR3 nucleotides: TGTGCCAGCAGTCCTCGACTCCCGACAGGGACTTCCTACGAGCAGTACTTC. It encodes CASSPRLPTGTSYEQYF.

The chain uses TRBV7-2 and TRBJ2-7, with TRBD1 identical over 7 bases. V was clipped by 6 bases and J by 1 base; unmatched bases: 9. This CDR3 has 15 amino acids. Germline V lookup: CDR1 SGHTA, CDR2 FQGNSA. CDR3: CASSSYLTGSYEQYF. The CDR3 DNA sequence: TGTGCCAGCAGTTCCTACCTGACAGGGTCCTACGAGCAGTACTTC.

Only a few counts were recorded for this clonotype. The V gene is TRBV27, the J gene TRBJ2-7; 8 nucleotides match TRBD1. The CDR3 contains 13 residues. The junction had 3 bases not matched to a gene; V was cut back by 2 bases and J by 6 bases. Germline V gene lookup returns CDR1 MNHEY and CDR2 SMNVEV (reference sequence). The CDR3 protein is CASSLATGVEQYF. The CDR3, as DNA: TGTGCCAGCAGTTTAGCGACAGGGGTCGAGCAGTACTTC.

This sequence joins TRBV29-1 and TRBJ2-5, with 8 positions matching TRBD2. The V segment lost 7 bases and the J segment 11 bases; nucleotides outside the gene matches: 12. Germline V gives CDR1 SQVTM, CDR2 ANQGSEA. This CDR3 is built from 12 residues. The DNA of the CDR3 is TGCAGCGGAGGCGGGAGGTCTGGTGAGCAGTACTTC. It specifies CSGGGRSGEQYF.

The V call is TRBV20-1, the J call TRBJ2-7; 8 bases line up with TRBD1. V lost 5 bases and J lost 4; bases outside the gene matches: 10. The germline V gene encodes CDR1 DFQATT and CDR2 SNEGSKA (reference sequence). The CDR3 is 14 residues long. The CDR3 here is CSAELRQGRYEQYF. In DNA form, the CDR3 reads TGCAGTGCTGAACTTCGACAGGGGAGATACGAGCAGTACTTC.

This clonotype was found a few times. The chain joins TRBV29-1 to TRBJ2-5; TRBD2 agrees at 7 bases. The CDR3 runs 14 residues. The germline CDR1 and CDR2 sequences are SQVTM and ANQGSEA. The J segment lost 1 base and the V segment lost 6 bases, leaving 8 bases of the junction unmatched. CDR3: CSVQKRDRQETQYF. Here the CDR3 DNA reads TGCAGCGTACAGAAGCGGGACCGCCAAGAGACCCAGTACTTC.

This clonotype has a handful of counts. The CDR3: CASSHSAAGGANVLTF. The CDR3, as DNA: TGTGCCAGCAGTCACTCCGCGGCAGGAGGGGCCAACGTCCTGACTTTC. The J gene is TRBJ2-6, the V gene TRBV28; the D is unclear. The CDR3 runs to 16 residues. The V gene lost 5 bases and the J gene lost 4 bases, with 15 bases spanning the gap. The germline V gene encodes CDR1 MDHEN and CDR2 SYDVKM.

V and J are TRBV7-2 and TRBJ2-7; a possible D gene is TRBD1 (5 bases). Trimming cost V 4 bases and J 6 bases, with 10 bases left between them. The germline CDR1 and CDR2 sequences are SGHTA and FQGNSA. The CDR3 extends over 12 amino acids. DNA of the CDR3: TGTGCCAGCAGCTCCCATAGGGGCGAGCAGTACTTC. It encodes CASSSHRGEQYF.

In this sample, this clonotype turned up a few times. The chain links TRBV12-3 or TRBV12-4 to TRBJ1-5; no clear D. Trimming left V 1 base short and J 8 bases short, with 9 bases between. The CDR3 has 13 residues. As DNA, the CDR3 is TGTGCCAGCAGTTTAGGGGGAGTGAAGCCCCAGCATTTT. It translates to CASSLGGVKPQHF.

As to this clonotype: An end of the junction does not agree with germline; a read error may underlie this. The CDR3 loop reads CASSLKPGQFYEQYF. In DNA form, the CDR3 reads TGTGCTAGCAGCTTGAAACCGGGACAGTTCTACGAGCAGTACTTC. The V call is TRBV7-7, the J call TRBJ2-7; 7 nucleotides align to TRBD1. The CDR3 spans 15 residues. Germline CDR1 and CDR2: SSHAT and FNYEAQ (reference sequence).

V usage is TRBV4-3 and J usage is TRBJ2-6, with D perhaps matching TRBD1 (5 bases). This CDR3 region has 18 residues. Trimming removed 0 bases at V and 0 bases at J, with 12 bases between. The germline V gene has CDR1 LGHNA and CDR2 YSLEER. CDR3 nucleotides: TGCGCCAGCAGCCAAGATACAGGTACCCGCTCTGGGGCCAACGTCCTGACTTTC. This encodes CASSQDTGTRSGANVLTF.

The chain recombines TRBV20-1 with TRBJ2-7; maybe TRBD2 (6 bases). This CDR3 region has 14 residues. V gave up 3 bases and J gave up 0 bases, with 12 bases separating them. CDR1 is DFQATT, CDR2 SNEGSKA, per germline (reference sequence). The CDR3 nucleotides read TGCAGTGCTAGGACGGGACTCCTCTCCTACGAGCAGTACTTC. It translates to CSARTGLLSYEQYF.

This clonotype was observed once. The chain combines TRBV3-1 with TRBJ2-3, with 14 bases aligning to TRBD2. V shed 3 bases, J shed 7 bases, and the junction held 3 bases outside the gene matches. Per germline, CDR1 LGHDT and CDR2 YNNKEL (reference sequence). This CDR3 region has 15 residues. The CDR3 region is CASSQGLAGANTQYF. In DNA form, the CDR3 reads TGTGCCAGCAGCCAGGGACTAGCGGGAGCAAATACGCAGTATTTT.

The chain links TRBV7-3 to TRBJ2-2, with D possibly TRBD1 on 6 matching bases. CDR1 and CDR2 (germline): SGHTA, FQGTGA. V lost 5 bases, J lost 0 bases, and 10 bases lay in between. The CDR3 covers 15 residues. The CDR3 nucleotides read TGTGCCAGCAGCCAACAGGGTCCGAACACCGGGGAGCTGTTTTTT. This sequence encodes CASSQQGPNTGELFF.

The J gene is TRBJ2-5, the V gene TRBV7-2; no clear D. The CDR3 length is 14 residues. Germline-derived CDR1 and CDR2 are SGHTA and FQGNSA. V was clipped by 4 bases and J by 0 bases, with 9 bases between them. CDR3: CASSSVGYQETQYF. As DNA, the CDR3 is TGTGCCAGCAGCTCAGTAGGCTACCAAGAGACCCAGTACTTC.

The rearrangement joins TRBV20-1 to TRBJ2-7; D is perhaps TRBD2 (6 bases). In germline, CDR1 is DFQATT, CDR2 SNEGSKA (reference sequence). V was trimmed by 3 bases and J by 2 bases, leaving 20 bases between them. The CDR3 is made up of 16 amino acids. The CDR3 spells CSASLLGTGVPYEQYF. The CDR3 nucleotides read TGCAGTGCTAGTCTTCTCGGTACGGGAGTACCCTACGAGCAGTACTTC.

The genes are TRBV7-9 and TRBJ2-7; tentative D call: TRBD2 (5 bases). Trimming removed 3 bases at V and 6 bases at J, with 9 bases between. The CDR3 spans 12 residues. The germline V gene has CDR1 SEHNR and CDR2 FQNEAQ (reference sequence). The CDR3 sequence: CASSFSEGEQYF. The CDR3 DNA reads as TGTGCCAGCAGCTTCAGTGAGGGCGAGCAGTACTTC.

This chain connects TRBV3-1 to TRBJ2-7, with 13 bases lining up with TRBD2. The CDR3 has 15 amino acids. Trimming took 4 bases from V and 5 from J; bases not matched to a gene: 5. The germline CDR1 and CDR2 sequences are LGHDT and YNNKEL (reference sequence). The chain's CDR3 is CASSPSTSGRNEQYF. The CDR3, as DNA: TGTGCCAGCAGCCCCTCGACTAGCGGGAGGAACGAGCAGTACTTC.

There are a few counts of this clonotype. The chain joins TRBV29-1 to TRBJ2-5; D possibly corresponds to TRBD2 (6 bases). The V gene's germline CDR1 is SQVTM and CDR2 ANQGSEA. The germline V and J ends were trimmed by 6 bases and 1 base, with 18 bases remaining between them. CDR3 length: 15 residues. This CDR3 reads CSVEFPRGFQETQYF. The CDR3 nucleotides are TGCAGCGTCGAATTCCCCCGGGGGTTCCAAGAGACCCAGTACTTC.

The chain is built from TRBV28 and TRBJ2-1, with a possible D match to TRBD2 (6 bases). The V and J ends lost 2 bases and 6 bases respectively, with 14 bases between them. Per the germline V gene, CDR1 is MDHEN and CDR2 is SYDVKM. This CDR3 spans 15 amino acids. The CDR3 coding sequence is TGTGCCAGCAGTTTAGTAGGAGGGAGGAGCAATGAGCAGTTCTTC. Protein product: CASSLVGGRSNEQFF. The full variable domain, with the rest looked up from reference TRBV28 and TRBJ2-1, is DVKVTQSSRYLVKRTGEKVFLECVQDMDHENMFWYRQDPGLGLRLIYFSYDVKMKEKGDIPEGYSVSREKKERFSLILESASTNQTSMYLCASSLVGGRSNEQFFGPGTRLTVL.

The CDR3 DNA follows: TGTGCCAGCTCAACGTCGGTCAAGCAGTACTTC. Its translation: CASSTSVKQYF. The V call is TRBV18, the J call TRBJ2-5; D is unclear. The CDR3 extends over 11 amino acids. The ends were cut back, 5 bases at V and 11 bases at J, with 12 bases in the middle. Germline CDR1 is KGHSH and CDR2 is LQKENI.